These 12 T cell receptor beta chains came from one sample sequenced in a study of breast tumors, draining lymph nodes, adjacent tissues. TCRdb called the multiplex PCR reads again in MiXCR, with one record for every CDR3 protein. The sample lists 5,000 to 7,500 distinct CDR3 sequences; approximately 41% were seen once. Sequenced material: tumor-adjacent breast tissue. Receptors were obtained from a female donor with breast cancer. Some clones in this sample may be carry-over from other donors' samples.

Of note for this clonotype: A read error is likely, as this CDR3 ends without the conserved phenylalanine or tryptophan. This rearrangement joins TRBV18 to TRBJ2-7; 11 positions agree with TRBD2. The CDR3 totals 14 residues. The trim removed 2 bases at V and 6 bases at J, leaving 3 bases unmatched. The germline V gene has CDR1 KGHSH and CDR2 LQKENI. CDR3: CASSPGLAGGEQYC. In DNA, the CDR3 is TGTGCCAGCTCACCAGGGCTAGCGGGAGGCGAGCAGTACTGC.

V usage is TRBV28 and J usage is TRBJ1-1; no clear D. The CDR3 runs to 13 residues. Germline CDR1 reads MDHEN; CDR2 reads SYDVKM. V lost 6 bases and J 0 bases, leaving 8 bases between the germline ends. CDR3 sequence reads: CASSRTVNTEAFF. The CDR3 DNA reads TGTGCCAGCAGCCGGACGGTGAACACTGAAGCTTTCTTT.

CDR3 bases: TGTGCCAGTCTAGCGGCTACCTACGAGCAGTACTTC. Residues: CASLAATYEQYF. The chain combines TRBV12-3 or TRBV12-4 with TRBJ2-7, with 7 positions matching TRBD2. This CDR3 contains 12 residues. The ends lost 9 bases at V and 2 bases at J; junction bases unmatched: 4.

This rearrangement joins TRBV11-3 to TRBJ2-5; no clear D. This CDR3 region has 13 residues. Germline V lookup: CDR1 SGHNT, CDR2 YENEEA. Trimming left V 0 bases short and J 7 bases short, with 9 bases between. Here the CDR3 reads CASSLDQVGTQYF. In DNA, the CDR3 is TGTGCCAGCAGCTTAGATCAAGTTGGGACCCAGTACTTC.

A single count supports this clonotype. This chain connects TRBV20-1 to TRBJ2-7; no definite D call. The CDR3 sequence is 15 residues long. Trimming cost V 1 base and J 0 bases, with 13 bases left between them. Germline CDR1 is DFQATT and CDR2 is SNEGSKA (reference sequence). The CDR3 region is CSARAADASSYEQYF. CDR3 coding DNA: TGCAGTGCTAGAGCCGCGGACGCAAGCTCCTACGAGCAGTACTTC.

The chain links TRBV6-5 to TRBJ2-7; no firm D call. CDR1 MNHEY and CDR2 SVGAGI come from the germline V gene. This CDR3 region has 13 residues. The ends were cut back, 0 bases at V and 5 bases at J, with 8 bases in the middle. The CDR3 DNA sequence: TGTGCCAGCAGTTACTCGGACGACGACGAGCAGTACTTC. This codes for CASSYSDDDEQYF.

This clonotype is categorized as medium-sized (0.01 to 0.1%). The V and J genes are TRBV5-8 and TRBJ1-2; a possible D gene is TRBD1 (6 bases). In germline, CDR1 is SGHTS, CDR2 YDEGEE. Trimming pared 0 bases from V and 8 bases from J, leaving 17 bases between. There are 15 residues in the CDR3. CDR3 bases: TGTGCCAGCAGCTTGGTCGCCAGGGGACTCTTCGGCTACACCTTC. This sequence encodes CASSLVARGLFGYTF.

A note on this clonotype: A much larger clonotype is one base distant, so this may be a read error. The chain employs TRBV11-1 and TRBJ2-2, with D unclear. The CDR3 sequence is 18 residues long. Trimming removed 3 bases from V and 0 bases from J, with 17 bases in between. CDR1 and CDR2 from the germline V gene are SGHAT and FQDESV (reference sequence). This chain's CDR3 is CASSLGPFDATNTGELFF. The CDR3 DNA sequence: TGTGCCAGCAGCTTGGGCCCATTCGATGCCACGAACACCGGGGAGCTGTTTTTT.

This clonotype is labeled medium-sized (0.01 to 0.1%). The chain's CDR3 is CSARKPTGGNEQYF. The CDR3 DNA is TGCAGTGCTAGAAAGCCGACAGGCGGTAACGAGCAGTACTTC. The chain combines TRBV20-1 with TRBJ2-7; TRBD1 is a possible D gene (6 bases). With 2 bases removed from V and 5 bases from J, the gap between germline ends came to 16 bases. CDR1 DFQATT and CDR2 SNEGSKA come from the germline V gene (reference sequence). The CDR3 loop spans 14 amino acids.

This clonotype showed up many times. The rearrangement joins TRBV5-6 to TRBJ1-4, with 7 bases identical to TRBD1. The CDR3 spans 14 residues. Germline lookup yields CDR1 SGHDT and CDR2 YYEEEE. V dropped 1 base and J dropped 8; count of bases not matched to a gene: 5. Here the CDR3 DNA reads TGTGCCAGCAGCTTGTTTCCAGGGGGAGAAAAACTGTTTTTT. Its protein product is CASSLFPGGEKLFF.

The rearrangement links TRBV6-6 to TRBJ2-1; no definite D call. The CDR3 covers 13 residues. Germline V gene lookup returns CDR1 MNHNY and CDR2 SVGAGI (reference sequence). The V and J ends lost 5 bases and 3 bases respectively, with 8 bases between them. CDR3 region: CASSPRYYNEQFF. CDR3 coding DNA: TGTGCCAGCAGTCCACGATACTACAATGAGCAGTTCTTC.

This clonotype was recorded at least ten times. The V gene is TRBV6-2 or TRBV6-3, the J gene TRBJ2-5, with 9 bases lining up with TRBD2. CDR1 and CDR2 from the germline V gene are MNHEY and SVGEGT. V shed 6 bases and J 3 bases; nucleotides not matched to a gene: 11. The length of the CDR3 is 16 residues. The CDR3 DNA is TGTGCCAGCAGCTCACCCCTGACTAGCGGAGAAGAGACCCAGTACTTC. Protein sequence: CASSSPLTSGEETQYF.